This T cell receptor (beta chain) was obtained from a study of cytomegalovirus exposure and HLA in healthy donors. Study-level findings and limits: In vitro testing confirmed a few CMV-associated chains as specific for CMV antigens. TRBV6-2, TRBV6-3 and some other V segments were excluded as indistinguishable.

The PCR used 60 Vbeta and 13 Jbeta primers. In the authors' workflow: Counted up in a later analysis, unique TCR beta chains came to 65 million to 80 million, with around 11 million shared. The method was immunoSEQ multiplex PCR; TCRdb's version includes in-frame clones alone and lacks a portion of them. V, J and clone size reflect that table, while D and trimming were determined from the DNA. The repertoire holds under 50,000 clones, 66% seen once, with more than 15% in the top ten. Donors likely had unrecorded immune exposures despite being nominally healthy when sampled. CDR3 length: 11 amino acids. V shed 4 bases and J shed 7 bases, with 8 bases lying between them. CDR1 ENHRY and CDR2 SYGVKD come from the germline V gene. A note on this clone: Its antigen is undetermined.

V usage is TRBV10-3 and J usage is TRBJ2-7; maybe TRBD2 (5 bases). Source material: PBMCs. The TCR was taken from a man aged 50 to 60 in good health and CMV-seropositive. CDR3: CAISGTGEQYF. CDR3 DNA: TGTGCCATCAGTGGGACGGGAGAGCAGTACTTC.